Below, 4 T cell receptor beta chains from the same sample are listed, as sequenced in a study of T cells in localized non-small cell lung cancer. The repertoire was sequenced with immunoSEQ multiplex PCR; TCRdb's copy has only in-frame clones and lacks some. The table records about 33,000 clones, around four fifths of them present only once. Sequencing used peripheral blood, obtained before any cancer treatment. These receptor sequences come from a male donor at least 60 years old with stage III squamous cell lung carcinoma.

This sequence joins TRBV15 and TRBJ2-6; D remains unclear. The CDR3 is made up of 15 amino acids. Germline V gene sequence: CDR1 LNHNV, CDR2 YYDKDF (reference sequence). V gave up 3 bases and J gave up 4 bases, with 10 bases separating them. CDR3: CATSRDGWGANVLTF. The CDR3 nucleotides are TGTGCCACCAGCAGGGACGGGTGGGGGGCCAACGTCCTGACTTTC.

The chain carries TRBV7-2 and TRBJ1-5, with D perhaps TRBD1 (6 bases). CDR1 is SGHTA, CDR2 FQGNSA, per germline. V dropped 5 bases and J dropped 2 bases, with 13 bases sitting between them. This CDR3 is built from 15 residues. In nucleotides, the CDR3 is TGTGCCAGCAGCGCACAGGGCGCTGGCAATCAGCCCCAGCATTTT. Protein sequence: CASSAQGAGNQPQHF.

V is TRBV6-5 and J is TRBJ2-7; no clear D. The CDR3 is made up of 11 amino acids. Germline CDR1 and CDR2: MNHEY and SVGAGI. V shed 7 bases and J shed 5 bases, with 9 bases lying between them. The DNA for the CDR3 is TGTGCCAGCATCTTCTATGACGAGCAGTACTTC. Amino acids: CASIFYDEQYF.

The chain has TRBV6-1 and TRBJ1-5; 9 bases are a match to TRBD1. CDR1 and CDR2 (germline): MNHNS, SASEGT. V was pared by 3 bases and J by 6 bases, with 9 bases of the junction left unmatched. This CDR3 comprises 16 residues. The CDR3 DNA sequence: TGTGCCAGCAGTGAGACACAGGGGGCTCAGATTCAGCCCCAGCATTTT. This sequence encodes CASSETQGAQIQPQHF.